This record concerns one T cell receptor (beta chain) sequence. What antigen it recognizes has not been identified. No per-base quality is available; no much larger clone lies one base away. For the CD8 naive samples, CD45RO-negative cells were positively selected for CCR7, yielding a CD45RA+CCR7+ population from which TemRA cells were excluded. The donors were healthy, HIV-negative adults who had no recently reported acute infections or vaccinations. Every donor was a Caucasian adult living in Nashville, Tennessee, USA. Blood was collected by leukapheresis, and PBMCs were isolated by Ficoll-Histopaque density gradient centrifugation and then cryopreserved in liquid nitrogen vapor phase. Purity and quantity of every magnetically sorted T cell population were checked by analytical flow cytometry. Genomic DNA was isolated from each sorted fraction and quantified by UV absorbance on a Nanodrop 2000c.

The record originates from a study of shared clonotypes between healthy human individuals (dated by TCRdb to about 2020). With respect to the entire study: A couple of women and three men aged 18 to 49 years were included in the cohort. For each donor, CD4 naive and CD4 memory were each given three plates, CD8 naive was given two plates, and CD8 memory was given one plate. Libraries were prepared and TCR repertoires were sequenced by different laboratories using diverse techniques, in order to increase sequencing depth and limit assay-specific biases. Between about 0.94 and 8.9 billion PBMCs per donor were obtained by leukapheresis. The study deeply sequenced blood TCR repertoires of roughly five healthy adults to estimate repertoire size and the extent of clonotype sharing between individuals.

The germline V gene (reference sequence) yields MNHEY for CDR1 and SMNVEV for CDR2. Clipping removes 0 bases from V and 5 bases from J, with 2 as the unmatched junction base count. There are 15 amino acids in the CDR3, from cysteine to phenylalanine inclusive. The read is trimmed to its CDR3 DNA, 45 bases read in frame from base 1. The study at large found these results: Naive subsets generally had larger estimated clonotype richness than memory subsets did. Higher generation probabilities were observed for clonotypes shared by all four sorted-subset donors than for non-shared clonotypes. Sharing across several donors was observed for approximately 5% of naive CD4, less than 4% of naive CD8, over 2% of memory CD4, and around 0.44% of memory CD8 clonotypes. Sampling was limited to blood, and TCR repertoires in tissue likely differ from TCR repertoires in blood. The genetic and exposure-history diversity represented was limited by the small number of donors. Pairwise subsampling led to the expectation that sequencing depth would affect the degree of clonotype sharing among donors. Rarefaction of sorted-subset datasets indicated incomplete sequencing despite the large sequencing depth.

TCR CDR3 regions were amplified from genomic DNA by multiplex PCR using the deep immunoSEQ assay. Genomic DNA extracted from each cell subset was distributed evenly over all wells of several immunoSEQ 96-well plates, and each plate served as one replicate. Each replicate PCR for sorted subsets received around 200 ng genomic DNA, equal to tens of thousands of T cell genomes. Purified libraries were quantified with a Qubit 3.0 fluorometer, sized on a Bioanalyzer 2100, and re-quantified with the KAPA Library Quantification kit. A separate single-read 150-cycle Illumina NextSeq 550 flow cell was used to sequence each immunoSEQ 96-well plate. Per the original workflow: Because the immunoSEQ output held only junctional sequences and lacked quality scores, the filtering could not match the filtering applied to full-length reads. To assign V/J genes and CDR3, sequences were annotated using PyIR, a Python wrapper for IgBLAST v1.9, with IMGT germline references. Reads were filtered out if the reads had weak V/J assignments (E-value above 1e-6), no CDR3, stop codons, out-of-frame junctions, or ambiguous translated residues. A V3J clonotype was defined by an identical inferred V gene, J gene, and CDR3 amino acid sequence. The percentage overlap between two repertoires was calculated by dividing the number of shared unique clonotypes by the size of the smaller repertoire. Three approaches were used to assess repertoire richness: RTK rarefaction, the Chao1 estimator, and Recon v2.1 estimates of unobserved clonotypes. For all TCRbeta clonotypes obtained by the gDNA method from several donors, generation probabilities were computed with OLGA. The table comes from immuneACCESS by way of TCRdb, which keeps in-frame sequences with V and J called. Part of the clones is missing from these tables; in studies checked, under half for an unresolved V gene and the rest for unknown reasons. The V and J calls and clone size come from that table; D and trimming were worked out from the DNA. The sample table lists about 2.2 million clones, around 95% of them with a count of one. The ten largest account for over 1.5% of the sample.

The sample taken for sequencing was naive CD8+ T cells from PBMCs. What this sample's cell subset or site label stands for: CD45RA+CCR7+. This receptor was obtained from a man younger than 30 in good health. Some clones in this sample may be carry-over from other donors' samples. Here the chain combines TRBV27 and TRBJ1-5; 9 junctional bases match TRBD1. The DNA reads TGTGCCAGCAGTTTATCGGGGACAGGGTATCAGCCCCAGCATTTT. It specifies CASSLSGTGYQPQHF.